These 2 T cell receptor beta chains share one sample of origin, sequenced in a study of T cell responses to AZD1222 COVID-19 vaccine. Data came from immunoSEQ multiplex PCR; TCRdb stores just in-frame clones and leaves some out. Among approximately 100,000 clones, 90% were seen once, and the ten largest hold less than 5.5%. The sample was peripheral blood, taken 28 days after the second AZD1222 dose. These receptors were obtained from an adult who received the AZD1222 COVID-19 vaccine.

This chain connects TRBV5-1 to TRBJ1-1; D is uncertain. V was trimmed by 2 bases and J by 1 base, leaving 9 bases between them. There are 14 residues in the CDR3. Germline V CDR1 and CDR2: SGHRS, YFSETQ. For the CDR3, the DNA is TGCGCCAGCAGCTTTGAGAGACCGAACACTGAAGCTTTCTTT. Translated, it gives CASSFERPNTEAFF.

The rearrangement uses TRBV10-3 and TRBJ1-2, with D perhaps TRBD1 (5 bases). The V gene's germline CDR1 is ENHRY and CDR2 SYGVKD. The V end was cut by 2 bases, the J end by 8 bases, with 18 bases between. The CDR3 has 15 amino acids. For the CDR3, the DNA is TGTGCCATCAGTGAGGGTGAGGGACCGAAAGGAGGCTACACCTTC. The encoded protein is CAISEGEGPKGGYTF.